This is a list of T cell receptor beta chains from one sample in a study of shared clonotypes between healthy human individuals. Only in-frame clones appear in the TCRdb table, and some are missing; sequencing was by immunoSEQ multiplex PCR. The sample records millions of clones, 85% to 95% being singletons. Sequencing used naive CD4+ T cells from PBMCs. All receptors derive from a man younger than 30 in good health. Some clones in this sample may be carry-over from other donors' samples. The CDR3 runs from the conserved cysteine through the conserved F or W. A D gene is named only where the DNA matches it firmly. Only some rows state a clone size, as once, few, many or a class for expanded clones.

j_call clone_size v_call d_call cdr3_nt cdr3_aa
TRBJ1-2 . TRBV4-1 . TGCGCCAGCAGCTCTTACCCAGCAGGGGACTATGGCTACACCTTC CASSSYPAGDYGYTF
TRBJ2-3 . TRBV6-6 . TGTGCCAGCAGTTACTGGAACAGGCACACAGATACGCAGTATTTT CASSYWNRHTDTQYF
TRBJ2-1 . TRBV7-2 . TGTGCCAGCAGCCAAGACAGGAACAATGAGCAGTTCTTC CASSQDRNNEQFF
TRBJ2-1 . TRBV29-1 TRBD2 TGCAGCGTTGCAGCGGGAGGGCACTACAATGAGCAGTTCTTC CSVAAGGHYNEQFF
TRBJ2-7 . TRBV9 TRBD2 TGTGCCAGCAGCCCCCGTCCCGGGACTAGCTCCGGGCAGTACTTC CASSPRPGTSSGQYF
TRBJ2-7 once TRBV25-1 . TGTGCCAGCAGTGAATTTGGCAGCTCCTACGAGCAGTACTTC CASSEFGSSYEQYF
TRBJ1-2 few TRBV2 TRBD1 TGTGCCAGCAGGGGACAGGACTATGGCTACACCTTC CASRGQDYGYTF
TRBJ2-7 . TRBV30 TRBD2 TGTGCCTGGAACCTGGGCGGGACTAGCGGGAGCAAGCAGTACTTC CAWNLGGTSGSKQYF
TRBJ2-5 . TRBV7-9 TRBD1 TGTGCCAGCTCCGGGACAGGGGCACGAGCCGTCCAAGAGACCCAGTACTTC CASSGTGARAVQETQYF
TRBJ1-1 . TRBV19 . TGTGCCAGTAGTCCCGACAGGTGGGAGACTGAAGCTTTCTTT CASSPDRWETEAFF
TRBJ2-2 . TRBV7-6 . TGTGCCAGCAGCTTAGATCTGGGGCTTAGTACCGGGGAGCTGTTTTTT CASSLDLGLSTGELFF
TRBJ2-7 . TRBV25-1 . TGTGCCAGCAGCAGAATTGGGGGCTCCTACGAGCAGTACTTC CASSRIGGSYEQYF
TRBJ2-7 . TRBV19 TRBD1 TGTGCCAGTAGTATAGATGGACAGGGGGCTTCACACGAGCAGTACTTC CASSIDGQGASHEQYF
TRBJ2-5 once TRBV30 TRBD2 TGTGCCTGGAGTTCCACTAGCGGGAGGTTCCAAGAGACCCAGTACTTC CAWSSTSGRFQETQYF
TRBJ1-5 . TRBV19 TRBD1 TGTGCCAGTAGTATTGACAGGGGACCTACGCCCCAGCATTTT CASSIDRGPTPQHF
TRBJ1-1 . TRBV7-2 . TGTGCCAGCACTTCAGGACATAGCTCTGAAGCTTTCTTT CASTSGHSSEAFF
TRBJ1-4 . TRBV11-3 . TGTGCCAGCACGTTAAGGCTCTTCGGGGAAAAACTGTTTTTT CASTLRLFGEKLFF
TRBJ1-2 . TRBV11-2 . TGTGCCAGCAGCTTAGACCGATTCTATGGCTACACCTTC CASSLDRFYGYTF
TRBJ2-1 . TRBV7-2 TRBD1 TGTGCCAGCAGCTCCCCAGGGGGCAGGCACAATGAGCAGTTCTTC CASSSPGGRHNEQFF
TRBJ1-3 . TRBV4-2 . TGTGCCAGCAGGGAACAGGGTCGCGGAAACACCATATATTTT CASREQGRGNTIYF
TRBJ2-7 . TRBV10-3 . TGTGCCATCAGTGAGGCGGCAGGGGCAGCCTACGAGCAGTACTTC CAISEAAGAAYEQYF
TRBJ2-7 . TRBV6-1 . TGTGCCAGCAGTGTGGGAAGGTACGAGCAGTACTTC CASSVGRYEQYF
TRBJ2-3 . TRBV5-1 . TGCGCCAGCAGCTTGTATTTGGCGGGCCGAAGCACAGATACGCAGTATTTT CASSLYLAGRSTDTQYF
TRBJ2-5 . TRBV25-1 . TGTGCCAGCAGTGAATTCCACGGACAGCTCCAAGAGACCCAGTACTTC CASSEFHGQLQETQYF
TRBJ2-7 . TRBV28 . TGTGCCAGCACAAACACAGGGAAAGGGTTCTACGAGCAGTACTTC CASTNTGKGFYEQYF
TRBJ1-5 . TRBV28 . TGTGCCAGCAGTTTAAGTAAAGCCAGTTACTATCAGCCCCAGCATTTT CASSLSKASYYQPQHF
TRBJ1-5 . TRBV28 TRBD1 TGTGCCAGCAGTTACCGGGACAGGGTCAATCAGCCCCAGCATTTT CASSYRDRVNQPQHF
TRBJ1-5 . TRBV15 . TGTGCCACCAGCAGAGATTGGACATCGGATCAGCCCCAGCATTTT CATSRDWTSDQPQHF
TRBJ1-2 . TRBV30 . TGTGCCTGGGAACTTCAGGGCTATGGCTACACCTTC CAWELQGYGYTF
TRBJ2-1 . TRBV9 . TGTGCCAGCAGCGTACAGGGCGACGGTAACAATGAGCAGTTCTTC CASSVQGDGNNEQFF
TRBJ2-2 once TRBV5-4 . TGTGCCAGCAACCAGGACCCTCCCGGGGAGCTGTTTTTT CASNQDPPGELFF
TRBJ1-4 . TRBV15 TRBD1 TGTGCCACCAGCAGAGACCGACAGGGGGGTGAAAAACTGTTTTTT CATSRDRQGGEKLFF
TRBJ2-5 . TRBV29-1 . TGCAGCGTGGGGTGGGGAAGCAATCAAGAGACCCAGTACTTC CSVGWGSNQETQYF
TRBJ2-1 . TRBV7-8 . TGTGCCAGCACCTACAAGGGGAACTACTTACCCGACAATGAGCAGTTCTTC CASTYKGNYLPDNEQFF
TRBJ1-5 . TRBV27 . TGTGCCAGCAGGCGCAAACAGGGTCGGGGCAATCAGCCCCAGCATTTT CASRRKQGRGNQPQHF
TRBJ2-7 . TRBV4-1 TRBD2 TGCGCCAGCAGCCCTCTCCGGGCTAGCGGGAACCACGAGCAGTACTTC CASSPLRASGNHEQYF
TRBJ1-5 once TRBV28 . TGTGCCAGCAGACCCACAGATAATGGTCAGCCCCAGCATTTT CASRPTDNGQPQHF
TRBJ2-1 . TRBV2 . TGTGCCAGCAGAAAGACTAGAGACAATGAGCAGTTCTTC CASRKTRDNEQFF
TRBJ2-1 . TRBV7-3 . TGTGCCAGCAGCTTAATGGGGGCAGGTTCCTACAATGAGCAGTTCTTC CASSLMGAGSYNEQFF
TRBJ2-2 . TRBV5-4 . TGTGCCAGCAGCACTCGCGGGCAGGCCAACACCGGGGAGCTGTTTTTT CASSTRGQANTGELFF
TRBJ2-1 . TRBV28 TRBD2 TGTGCCAGCAGCCCCCCGCGGCTAGCGGGAGTCTATGAGCAGTTCTTC CASSPPRLAGVYEQFF
TRBJ2-7 once TRBV6-6 TRBD2 TGTGCCAGCAGTTACGGACTAGCTACCTACGAGCAGTACTTC CASSYGLATYEQYF
TRBJ1-1 . TRBV7-9 . TGTGCCAGCAGCTTAGCGGGACTCCTGAACACTGAAGCTTTCTTT CASSLAGLLNTEAFF
TRBJ1-1 . TRBV29-1 . TGCAGCGTGGCGGGAATCATGAACACTGAAGCTTTCTTT CSVAGIMNTEAFF
TRBJ2-5 . TRBV28 TRBD1 TGTGCCAGCAGTGGGGACAGGGTCCGAGAGACCCAGTACTTC CASSGDRVRETQYF
TRBJ2-3 . TRBV12-5 . TGTGCTAGTGGTCCGATCGGGGCAGATACGCAGTATTTT CASGPIGADTQYF
TRBJ2-1 . TRBV5-4 . TGTGCCAGCAGCCAGTCCATCGGTAATGAGCAGTTCTTC CASSQSIGNEQFF
TRBJ1-2 . TRBV20-1 . TGCAGTGCACAGTCGGACTATGGCTACACCTTC CSAQSDYGYTF
TRBJ2-4 . TRBV28 . TGTGCCAGCAGTTTCTGGGCGGGTTTAGGAGCCAAAAACATTCAGTACTTC CASSFWAGLGAKNIQYF
TRBJ2-7 . TRBV30 . TGTGCCTGGAATCTAAAGGGGTCATCGAATCGGCAGTACTTC CAWNLKGSSNRQYF
TRBJ2-1 . TRBV29-1 TRBD2 TGCAGCGTTGGCTGGGGACTAGCGGGAGGCCCTACCTCCTACAATGAGCAGTTCTTC CSVGWGLAGGPTSYNEQFF
TRBJ1-1 . TRBV11-2 . TGTGCCAGCAGCCAGTCGTGGGGCACTGAAGCTTTCTTT CASSQSWGTEAFF
TRBJ2-1 . TRBV6-5 TRBD2 TGTGCCAGCAGTTTCCGACTAGCGGGGGGAGACAATGAGCAGTTCTTC CASSFRLAGGDNEQFF
TRBJ2-7 . TRBV7-2 . TGTGCCAGCAGCGCCCCCAGGGACGAGCAGTACTTC CASSAPRDEQYF
TRBJ1-2 . TRBV28 TRBD1 TGTGCCAGCAGTTTCCCAGGACAGGACCGAGATGGCTACACCTTC CASSFPGQDRDGYTF